The clone carrying this T cell receptor (beta chain) was counted ten times or more. The antigen is not known. Library construction for TCR beta used iRepertoire HTBI primers and Arm-PCR of CDR3 regions. TCRdb reprocessed the multiplex PCR reads with MiXCR, giving one entry per CDR3 protein. The table shows about 500,000 distinct CDR3 sequences, with roughly 15% occurring only once. These data come from a study of regulatory T cells in long-lasting Graves disease. Time point meaning: newly diagnosed GD, antithyroid drugs for less than 3 months. Extracted RNA from PBMCs served as the source of the TCR library. Study-wide results and caveats: Persistent disease favored TRBV28, TRBJ1-2 and TRBJ2-5.

The V gene's germline CDR1 is SQVTM and CDR2 ANQGSEA. V gave up 4 bases and J gave up 4 bases; unmatched junction bases: 9. The length of the CDR3 is 15 residues. This sample was shared with a second study, whose subject was T cells in Graves' hyperthyroidism and ophthalmopathy.

The chain combines TRBV29-1 with TRBJ2-1, with 8 nucleotides matching TRBD2. The specimen comprised peripheral blood mononuclear cells (PBMCs), sampled at new diagnosis, from a patient treated with antithyroid drugs. The sequence derives from a man in his forties with Graves disease. DNA of the CDR3: TGCAGCGTTGTAGGGAGCGGGAGTTCGTACAATGAGCAGTTCTTC. Residues: CSVVGSGSSYNEQFF.